This T cell receptor beta chain stems from a study of beta chain features in type 1 diabetes. Trimming removed 7 bases from V and 1 base from J; junction bases left unmatched: 6. This CDR3 spans 13 amino acids. Germline V CDR1 and CDR2: SQVTM, ANQGSEA. This clone came up a few times. Every isolated RNA sample was fully reverse transcribed, so sequencing captured expressed TCRB transcripts. About 4 million reads was the average for naive, central memory and regulatory T cell samples. The table came from immunoSEQ multiplex PCR; TCRdb's copy has only in-frame clones and leaves some out. The sample yields 900,000 or so clones, 17% seen once.

The clonotype was recovered from a woman between 18 and 29 years old in good health. Sequenced material: naive CD4+ T cells from blood. The rearrangement joins TRBV29-1 to TRBJ2-7, with 8 bases identical to TRBD2. The DNA of the CDR3 is TGCAGCGCACTAGCGGAGACGTCCTACGAGCAGTACTTC. It translates to CSALAETSYEQYF.